These T cell receptor beta chains were read from a single sample in a study of T cell changes during pregnancy in multiple sclerosis. Using immunoSEQ multiplex PCR, the repertoire was profiled, and TCRdb retains in-frame clones only, with some absent. The sample includes 20,000 to 25,000 clones, around nine tenths seen only once; the top ten take approximately 5%. Sequenced material: CD8+ T cells from peripheral blood mononuclear cells, taken in the second trimester of pregnancy. The receptors come from a female donor in good health, enrolled as a control in a pregnancy study. The CDR3 runs from the conserved cysteine through the conserved F or W. Each record gives: V gene, clone size, J gene, D gene, CDR3 protein, CDR3 DNA. The D gene is left open where the match is weak. The size of a clone is reported for some rows only, either as once, few or many, or as a class for expanded clones.

TRBV7-8	NA	TRBJ1-5	TRBD1	CASSPGTGGWQPQHF	TGTGCCAGCAGCCCCGGGACAGGGGGCTGGCAGCCCCAGCATTTT
TRBV6-5	NA	TRBJ1-1	NA	CASSYSWTDNTEAFF	TGTGCCAGCAGTTACTCCTGGACAGATAACACTGAAGCTTTCTTT
TRBV11-2	NA	TRBJ2-1	TRBD2	CASSLVGEGPYNEQFF	TGTGCCAGCAGCTTAGTAGGGGAGGGCCCCTACAATGAGCAGTTCTTC
TRBV4-1	NA	TRBJ1-5	TRBD1	CASSQATGNSNQPQHF	TGCGCCAGCAGCCAAGCGACAGGGAATAGCAATCAGCCCCAGCATTTT
TRBV19	NA	TRBJ2-7	TRBD1	CASSTRDRARGQYF	TGTGCCAGTAGTACCCGGGACAGAGCTCGTGGGCAGTACTTC
TRBV4-3	NA	TRBJ2-7	TRBD1	CASSQDRGQEDEQYF	TGCGCCAGCAGCCAAGATCGGGGACAGGAAGACGAGCAGTACTTC
TRBV14	NA	TRBJ2-1	NA	CASSRGIGGARPTNYNEQFF	TGTGCCAGCAGCCGGGGGATAGGGGGTGCTAGACCAACGAACTACAATGAGCAGTTCTTC
TRBV14	NA	TRBJ2-2	NA	CASSQEWLAGELFF	TGTGCCAGCAGCCAAGAATGGCTAGCCGGGGAGCTGTTTTTT
TRBV6-5	NA	TRBJ1-2	TRBD1	CASSYSKGGGNYGYTF	TGTGCCAGCAGTTACTCGAAAGGGGGCGGAAACTATGGCTACACCTTC
TRBV5-6	NA	TRBJ2-2	TRBD2	CASSLAYLTSDNTGELFF	TGTGCCAGCAGCTTGGCCTATCTAACTAGCGATAACACCGGGGAGCTGTTTTTT
TRBV6-1	medium-sized	TRBJ2-7	NA	CASSEVDGAGRSYEQYF	TGTGCCAGCAGTGAAGTAGATGGAGCAGGGCGAAGCTACGAGCAGTACTTC
TRBV5-3	NA	TRBJ1-4	NA	CAGPRGHREKLFF	TGTGCCGGACCCAGGGGACATCGCGAAAAACTGTTTTTT
TRBV6-4	NA	TRBJ2-1	TRBD2	CASSELAGGDDEQFF	TGTGCCAGCAGTGAATTAGCGGGAGGTGACGATGAGCAGTTCTTC
TRBV7-6	NA	TRBJ1-3	NA	CASSPSKDWGNTIYF	TGTGCCAGCAGCCCATCCAAGGACTGGGGAAACACCATATATTTT
TRBV13	NA	TRBJ2-7	TRBD1	CASSLEGDRPYEQYF	TGTGCCAGCAGCTTAGAAGGGGACAGGCCGTACGAGCAGTACTTC
TRBV27	NA	TRBJ2-7	TRBD2	CASSVLAGGREQYF	TGTGCCAGCAGTGTACTAGCGGGAGGTAGGGAGCAGTACTTC
TRBV7-9	NA	TRBJ1-3	TRBD1	CASSPRQGASSGNTIYF	TGTGCCAGCAGCCCGAGACAGGGTGCCTCCTCTGGAAACACCATATATTTT
TRBV2	NA	TRBJ2-7	TRBD1	CASSLRSDLGGTGESSYEQYF	TGTGCCAGCAGTCTCCGTTCCGATCTAGGGGGGACAGGGGAGAGCTCCTACGAGCAGTACTTC
TRBV19	NA	TRBJ1-3	NA	CASSIHSGSSGNTIYF	TGTGCCAGTAGTATCCACTCGGGAAGCTCTGGAAACACCATATATTTT
TRBV29-1	once	TRBJ1-1	NA	CSVEGVQGGTEAFF	TGCAGCGTTGAAGGAGTACAGGGAGGGACTGAAGCTTTCTTT
TRBV7-2	NA	TRBJ2-1	NA	CASSLPGLYYNEQFF	TGTGCCAGCAGCTTACCGGGACTCTACTACAATGAGCAGTTCTTC
TRBV21-1	NA	TRBJ2-7	NA	CASSKEGTTSSEQYF	TGTGCCAGCAGCAAAGAGGGGACTACTTCATCCGAGCAGTACTTC
TRBV7-9	few	TRBJ2-1	TRBD2	CASSSRTIQGLAGDEQFF	TGTGCCAGCAGCTCAAGGACCATCCAGGGACTAGCGGGGGACGAGCAGTTCTTC
TRBV6-1	NA	TRBJ2-3	TRBD2	CASSEKLAGGDTQYF	TGTGCCAGCAGTGAAAAGCTAGCGGGTGGGGATACGCAGTATTTT
TRBV5-5	NA	TRBJ2-5	TRBD1	CASSLSQGAETQYF	TGTGCCAGCAGCTTGTCTCAGGGGGCGGAGACCCAGTACTTC
TRBV4-3	NA	TRBJ1-2	NA	CASSQEGAYYGYTF	TGCGCCAGCAGCCAAGAGGGGGCATACTATGGCTACACCTTC
TRBV28	NA	TRBJ1-1	NA	CASSSSSPGHLNTEAFF	TGTGCCAGCAGTTCCTCATCCCCGGGACACCTGAACACTGAAGCTTTCTTT
TRBV7-9	NA	TRBJ2-3	NA	CASSLIRGLGTDTQYF	TGTGCCAGCAGCTTAATACGGGGTTTAGGCACAGATACGCAGTATTTT
TRBV7-6	NA	TRBJ2-1	TRBD2	CASSQTSGGQDEQFF	TGTGCCAGCAGCCAGACTAGCGGGGGGCAGGATGAGCAGTTCTTC
TRBV4-3	NA	TRBJ2-7	TRBD2	CASSQESPTSGRAYEQYF	TGCGCCAGCAGCCAAGAATCCCCCACTAGCGGGAGAGCCTACGAGCAGTACTTC
TRBV6-1	NA	TRBJ1-1	TRBD1	CASSEFDRGLNTEAFF	TGTGCCAGCAGTGAATTTGACAGGGGTTTGAACACTGAAGCTTTCTTT
TRBV27	NA	TRBJ1-2	TRBD1	CASRQGDYGYTF	TGTGCCAGCAGACAGGGGGACTATGGCTACACCTTC
TRBV21-1	NA	TRBJ1-5	NA	CAIPLTGNNQPQHF	TGTGCCATCCCCCTGACAGGGAACAATCAGCCCCAGCATTTT
TRBV11-2	NA	TRBJ2-7	TRBD2	CASSLDPRLAGWDGQYF	TGTGCCAGCAGCTTAGATCCCAGACTAGCGGGATGGGATGGGCAGTACTTC
TRBV15	NA	TRBJ2-7	TRBD2	CATSSRLAGNYEQYF	TGTGCCACCAGCAGCAGACTAGCGGGGAACTACGAGCAGTACTTC
TRBV2	NA	TRBJ2-5	NA	CASSAERAGTQYF	TGTGCCAGCAGTGCGGAGAGGGCTGGGACCCAGTACTTC